The next 18 T cell receptor beta chains were all read from a single sample in a study of neoadjuvant nivolumab and ipilimumab in lung cancer. Profiling relied on immunoSEQ multiplex PCR, and the TCRdb table lists in-frame clones only, not all of them. The data hold about 4,600 clones, with 77% observed a single time. Here the sequenced sample was adjacent normal lung tissue, taken after neoadjuvant nivolumab, alone or with ipilimumab, at or shortly before surgery. The receptors come from an adult with non-small cell lung cancer.

This rearrangement joins TRBV4-3 to TRBJ2-2; 12 bases are shared with TRBD2. V was pared by 0 bases and J by 6 bases, with 5 bases of the junction left unmatched. Germline V CDR1 and CDR2: LGHNA, YSLEER. The CDR3 runs 17 residues. The CDR3 sequence is CASSQEKGLAGAGELFF. CDR3 sequence (DNA): TGCGCCAGCAGCCAAGAGAAGGGACTAGCGGGCGCCGGGGAGCTGTTTTTT.

Concerning this clone: Other DNA sequences in this sample translate to the same CDR3. The chain combines TRBV6-6 with TRBJ1-6; no clear D gene. This CDR3 region has 13 residues. The germline V and J ends were trimmed by 4 bases and 7 bases, with 8 bases remaining between them. CDR1 is MNHNY, CDR2 SVGAGI, per germline (reference sequence). The CDR3 DNA is TGTGCCAGCAGTTCCCCTGAGAATTCACCCCTCCACTTT. This gives the protein CASSSPENSPLHF.

The V call is TRBV9, the J call TRBJ1-6; D is possibly TRBD1 (5 bases). Germline V gene lookup returns CDR1 SGDLS and CDR2 YYNGEE. V was cut by 4 bases and J by 8 bases, with 19 bases left in between. The CDR3 covers 16 residues. The CDR3 DNA is TGTGCCAGCAGCCCGCTTCTGGGTGGGGCGGATTCACCCCTCCACTTT. Translated, it gives CASSPLLGGADSPLHF.

The V gene is TRBV5-5, the J gene TRBJ1-1; D possibly corresponds to TRBD1 (5 bases). Germline assignment: CDR1 SGHKS and CDR2 YYEKEE (reference sequence). The CDR3 runs to 15 residues. Trimming left V 1 base short and J 4 bases short, with 14 bases between. For the CDR3, the DNA is TGTGCCAGCAGCTTGATCGCAGGGAGGGGCACTGAAGCTTTCTTT. It encodes CASSLIAGRGTEAFF. Combining the CDR3 with reference TRBV5-5 and TRBJ1-1 gives the whole variable domain DAGVTQSPTHLIKTRGQQVTLRCSPISGHKSVSWYQQVLGQGPQFIFQYYEKEERGRGNFPDRFSARQFPNYSSELNVNALLLGDSALYLCASSLIAGRGTEAFFGQGTRLTVV.

The V and J genes are TRBV19 and TRBJ1-5; 7 positions match TRBD1. J was trimmed by 3 bases and V by 7 bases; bases with no gene match: 9. The CDR3 consists of 15 residues. CDR1 is LNHDA and CDR2 is SQIVND in the germline V gene (reference sequence). CDR3 loop: CASTAKTGINQPQHF. The CDR3 DNA reads TGTGCCAGTACCGCCAAGACAGGGATCAATCAGCCCCAGCATTTT.

The V call is TRBV27, the J call TRBJ2-7; D perhaps matches TRBD1 (7 bases). With 3 bases removed from V and 3 bases from J, the gap between germline ends came to 12 bases. Germline V gene lookup returns CDR1 MNHEY and CDR2 SMNVEV (reference sequence). The CDR3 is made up of 14 amino acids. CDR3 sequence: CASSFGTAGYEQYF. DNA for the CDR3: TGTGCCAGCAGTTTTGGGACAGCGGGCTACGAGCAGTACTTC.

The V call is TRBV18, the J call TRBJ2-1, with D possibly TRBD1 on 5 matching bases. Trimming stripped 3 bases from V and 4 bases from J, with 13 bases between. The CDR3 is made up of 15 amino acids. Germline values: CDR1 KGHSH, CDR2 LQKENI. CDR3 amino acids: CASSPYQTVYNEQFF. In DNA form, the CDR3 reads TGTGCCAGCTCACCTTACCAGACAGTTTACAATGAGCAGTTCTTC.

This chain links TRBV7-2 with TRBJ2-5; 8 bases are shared with TRBD2. This CDR3 is 16 amino acids long. Germline V gives CDR1 SGHTA, CDR2 FQGNSA. V lost 2 bases and J lost 1; bases outside the gene matches: 6. This chain's CDR3 is CASSLRAGAFQETQYF. The DNA for the CDR3 is TGTGCCAGCAGCTTACGAGCGGGGGCCTTCCAAGAGACCCAGTACTTC.

The chain couples TRBV7-8 to TRBJ1-4; no clear D. The CDR3 length is 13 residues. Germline lookup yields CDR1 SGHVS and CDR2 FQNEAQ. V was shortened by 1 base and J by 10 bases, with 10 bases between the two germline ends. Written as DNA, the CDR3 is TGTGCCAGCAGCTTAGGACCGGACGGAAAACTGTTTTTT. Its protein product is CASSLGPDGKLFF.

The chain combines TRBV5-1 with TRBJ2-5; 10 bases fit TRBD2. The CDR3 covers 14 residues. After removal of 6 bases from V and 4 bases from J, the junction contained 6 bases not matched to a gene. CDR1 is SGHRS, CDR2 YFSETQ, per germline. CDR3 residues: CASNPSGGGETQYF. The CDR3 DNA follows: TGCGCCAGCAATCCGAGCGGGGGGGGAGAGACCCAGTACTTC.

This clone was picked up a small number of times. The chain combines TRBV10-1 with TRBJ2-3; tentatively, D is TRBD2 (6 bases). Germline CDR1 reads WNHNN; CDR2 reads SYGVQD (reference sequence). Trimming removed 3 bases from V and 3 bases from J, with 13 bases in between. The CDR3 totals 15 residues. The CDR3 reads CASSDSGEETDTQYF. CDR3 sequence (DNA): TGCGCCAGCAGTGACTCGGGGGAGGAAACAGATACGCAGTATTTT.

V and J are TRBV6-1 and TRBJ1-2; 9 bases match TRBD1. The CDR3 totals 15 residues. V gave up 4 bases and J gave up 8 bases; unmatched junction bases: 11. CDR1 and CDR2 (germline): MNHNS, SASEGT. This CDR3 reads CASSGETGGARGYTF. As DNA, the CDR3 is TGTGCCAGCAGTGGGGAAACAGGGGGCGCGAGGGGCTACACCTTC.

The chain links TRBV9 to TRBJ1-1; the D is unclear. CDR1 and CDR2 from the germline V gene are SGDLS and YYNGEE. V was trimmed by 3 bases and J by 3 bases, leaving 24 bases between them. This CDR3 spans 18 amino acids. In DNA form, the CDR3 reads TGTGCCAGCAGCGCGGCCTCCGGGCCGACGAGAAGGGACACTGAAGCTTTCTTT. As protein: CASSAASGPTRRDTEAFF.

The chain uses TRBV5-1 and TRBJ1-4; possible D gene TRBD1, 6 bases. CDR1 is SGHRS and CDR2 is YFSETQ in the germline V gene. The ends were cut back, 4 bases at V and 10 bases at J, with 20 bases in the middle. This CDR3 spans 15 amino acids. CDR3 DNA: TGCGCCAGCAGCCTAGGACAGCCTGGCCCGGGAAAACTGTTTTTT. Translation: CASSLGQPGPGKLFF.

The genes are TRBV5-1 and TRBJ2-4; 9 bases line up with TRBD1. Per germline, CDR1 SGHRS and CDR2 YFSETQ. J lost 3 bases, V lost 3 bases, and 4 bases had no gene match. The CDR3 has 15 residues. The CDR3, as DNA: TGCGCCAGCAGCTCCGGACAGGGGTTCAAAAACATTCAGTACTTC. Protein product: CASSSGQGFKNIQYF.

The chain employs TRBV5-5 and TRBJ1-5; no firm D call. Germline values: CDR1 SGHKS, CDR2 YYEKEE (reference sequence). CDR3 length equals 14 residues. Trimming removed 0 bases at V and 7 bases at J, with 11 bases between. Here the CDR3 DNA reads TGTGCCAGCAGCTTGGAGAGGGTTGGCCAGCCCCAGCATTTT. This gives the protein CASSLERVGQPQHF.

This sequence joins TRBV10-3 and TRBJ1-4; no clear D gene. From germline, CDR1 is ENHRY and CDR2 SYGVKD. The CDR3 extends over 12 amino acids. V lost 9 bases, J lost 8 bases, and 13 bases lay in between. In DNA, the CDR3 is TGTGCCATACGTGACGGTTCAGAAAAACTGTTTTTT. This encodes CAIRDGSEKLFF.

This chain connects TRBV7-9 to TRBJ2-7; D unclear. Germline V gene lookup returns CDR1 SEHNR and CDR2 FQNEAQ (reference sequence). This CDR3 region has 13 residues. Trimming took 0 bases from V and 4 from J, leaving 7 bases between them. This CDR3 reads CASSLADGYEQYV. In DNA form, the CDR3 reads TGTGCCAGCAGCTTAGCGGACGGGTACGAGCAGTACGTC.